A selection of T cell receptor beta chains follows, all from one sample in a study of blood T cell repertoires in COVID-19. Measured with immunoSEQ multiplex PCR; TCRdb has only the in-frame clones, and not every one. The table records about 160,000 clones, 70% to 90% of them present only once. Specimen: peripheral blood. The source of these receptors is a woman in her forties or fifties with COVID-19, enrolled during active disease. Both conserved end residues are part of each CDR3. The D gene is left open where the match is weak. Clone size is shown for a subset of rows, as once, few, many or a class of expanded clone.

J gene | D gene | clone size | V gene | CDR3 DNA | CDR3 protein
TRBJ2-1 | . | . | TRBV21-1 | TGTGCCAGCAGCAAAACTAGCGGGGGGCCCTCCTACAATGAGCAGTTCTTC | CASSKTSGGPSYNEQFF
TRBJ2-3 | TRBD2 | . | TRBV9 | TGTGCCAGCAGCGTATGGGGGGGAAGCACAGATACGCAGTATTTT | CASSVWGGSTDTQYF
TRBJ2-2 | TRBD2 | . | TRBV19 | TGTGCCAGTACCAAGGGACTAGCTCACACCGGGGAGCTGTTTTTT | CASTKGLAHTGELFF
TRBJ2-5 | . | . | TRBV27 | TGTGCCAGCAGCTCGAGAGGGATTAGCGGCCACTTCCAAGAGACCCAGTACTTC | CASSSRGISGHFQETQYF
TRBJ2-6 | TRBD1 | . | TRBV19 | TGTGCCACCTGGAGCGGACAGGTTGTAGCCGGGGCCAACGTCCTGACTTTC | CATWSGQVVAGANVLTF
TRBJ2-7 | . | . | TRBV27 | TGTGCCAGCAGTTTCTCAGGGCAGGGAAGCTACGAGCAGTACTTC | CASSFSGQGSYEQYF
TRBJ1-1 | . | . | TRBV11-2 | TGTGCCAGCAGCTTAGATGCTGAGGGCCCTGAAGCTTTCTTT | CASSLDAEGPEAFF
TRBJ1-4 | . | . | TRBV27 | TGTGCCAGCAAGGGAGGAACCGCAACTAATGAAAAACTGTTTTTT | CASKGGTATNEKLFF
TRBJ1-6 | . | . | TRBV30 | TGTGCCTGGAGTCGGAACAGGGCGACTTCACCCCTCCACTTT | CAWSRNRATSPLHF
TRBJ1-6 | . | . | TRBV6-1 | TGTGCCAGCAGTGACAGACACCATATTTTATATAATTCACCCCTCCACTTT | CASSDRHHILYNSPLHF
TRBJ1-1 | . | . | TRBV11-2 | TGTGCCAGCAGCTTTGGGGGGAGGACTGAAGCTTTCTTT | CASSFGGRTEAFF
TRBJ1-2 | . | . | TRBV28 | TGTGCCAGCAGTTTAGGCAGGGGCAAAGACTATGGCTACACCTTC | CASSLGRGKDYGYTF
TRBJ2-1 | . | . | TRBV11-3 | TGTGCCAGCAGCTTAGGGGACTTCGAGCAGTTCTTC | CASSLGDFEQFF
TRBJ2-6 | . | . | TRBV4-1 | TGCGCCAGCAGCCAAGATCCTACCCCTGGGGCCAACGTCCTGACTTTC | CASSQDPTPGANVLTF
TRBJ2-7 | . | . | TRBV7-6 | TGTGCCAGCAGCCTAGGGGCCAGCGGTTACGAGCAGTACTTC | CASSLGASGYEQYF
TRBJ2-4 | TRBD2 | . | TRBV19 | TGTGCCATTATCGCGGGGGATCCGGCCAAAAACATTCAGTACTTC | CAIIAGDPAKNIQYF
TRBJ2-1 | TRBD1 | . | TRBV19 | TGTGCCAGTAGTATAGGGACAGGGCTAAGCTCCTACAATGAGCAGTTCTTC | CASSIGTGLSSYNEQFF
TRBJ2-2 | . | . | TRBV28 | TGTGCTAGCAGTTTCCGTCCGAGTCCCGGGGAGCTGTTTTTT | CASSFRPSPGELFF
TRBJ2-1 | TRBD2 | . | TRBV7-3 | TGTGCCAGCAGTGAGACTAGCGGGGGTCACAATGAGCAGTTCTTC | CASSETSGGHNEQFF
TRBJ2-7 | . | . | TRBV6-6 | TGTGCCAGCAGTGAGCCCTCCCTGAGCGCCTACGAGCAGTACTTC | CASSEPSLSAYEQYF
TRBJ1-5 | . | . | TRBV4-1 | TGCGCCAGCAGCCAAGATTTACAGAATTTTCAGCCCCAGCATTTT | CASSQDLQNFQPQHF
TRBJ1-3 | . | . | TRBV7-9 | TGTGCCAGCAGCTTAAGCCAGGTGGCTGGAAACACCATATATTTT | CASSLSQVAGNTIYF
TRBJ1-4 | . | . | TRBV5-1 | TGCGCCAGCAGCTTGGCCCCTGCAGCTAATGAAAAACTGTTTTTT | CASSLAPAANEKLFF
TRBJ2-3 | TRBD1 | . | TRBV10-1 | TGCGCCAGCAGTGCAGGACAGGCCCCGTTCGATACGCAGTATTTT | CASSAGQAPFDTQYF
TRBJ2-3 | TRBD2 | . | TRBV5-1 | TGCGCCAGCAGCTCATTAGCGGGGGGGAGTGCAGATACGCAGTATTTT | CASSSLAGGSADTQYF
TRBJ1-5 | . | . | TRBV5-1 | TGCGCCAGCAGCTTGACGGGGGTCAATCAGCCCCAGCATTTT | CASSLTGVNQPQHF
TRBJ2-5 | . | . | TRBV28 | TGTGCCACCCACCCTTCGATCGGGCGGGGTCAAGAGACCCAGTACTTC | CATHPSIGRGQETQYF
TRBJ1-1 | TRBD1 | few | TRBV6-5 | TGTGCCAGTTCAGGGGGCAACACTGAAGCTTTCTTT | CASSGGNTEAFF
TRBJ2-5 | . | . | TRBV10-3 | TGTGCCATCAGTGACCACAGGGAATTACAAGAGACCCAGTACTTC | CAISDHRELQETQYF
TRBJ2-7 | TRBD2 | . | TRBV3-1/TRBV3-2 | TGTGCCAGCAGCCAAGGGAGCGGGGGGACGACCTACGAGCAGTACTTC | CASSQGSGGTTYEQYF
TRBJ2-5 | . | . | TRBV16 | TGTGCCAGCAGCCAATCGGCGGGGAGGCAAGAGACCCAGTACTTC | CASSQSAGRQETQYF
TRBJ1-2 | TRBD1 | . | TRBV20-1 | TGCAGTGCTAGTGGGGAGGCAGGGGGCGGCTATGGCTACACCTTC | CSASGEAGGGYGYTF
TRBJ2-7 | TRBD2 | . | TRBV4-2 | TGTGCCAGCAGCCAAGAAAGGGGGATAGCGGGGGGTTTGACCTACGAGCAGTACTTC | CASSQERGIAGGLTYEQYF
TRBJ1-4 | TRBD1 | . | TRBV2 | TGTGCCAGCAGAAGGGGGACAGCTGAAAAACTGTTTTTT | CASRRGTAEKLFF
TRBJ2-5 | TRBD2 | . | TRBV6-5 | TGTGCCAGCATCACGACTAGCGGGGGCGAGACCCAGTACTTC | CASITTSGGETQYF
TRBJ1-6 | . | . | TRBV5-1 | TGCGCCAGCAGATCGTCCTCAGGGGTAGCTTCACCCCTCCACTTT | CASRSSSGVASPLHF
TRBJ2-5 | . | once | TRBV5-1 | TGCGCCAGCAGCTTGGTGGGGGCCCAAGAGACCCAGTACTTC | CASSLVGAQETQYF
TRBJ2-1 | . | . | TRBV3-1/TRBV3-2 | TGTGCCAGCAGCCAAGTAGCGTATGAGCAGTTCTTC | CASSQVAYEQFF
TRBJ1-2 | TRBD1 | . | TRBV29-1 | TGCAGCACCCGGGAGGGGGCGAATGGCTACACCTTC | CSTREGANGYTF
TRBJ2-2 | TRBD2 | . | TRBV3-1/TRBV3-2 | TGTGCCAGCAGCCAGCCCTGGGCTAGCGGCACCGGGGAGCTGTTTTTT | CASSQPWASGTGELFF
TRBJ1-6 | . | . | TRBV5-1 | TGCGCCAGCAGCTTGGATAGTAAAATGGGAGTCCACTTT | CASSLDSKMGVHF
TRBJ2-1 | TRBD2 | many | TRBV7-3 | TGTGCCAGCAGCCGCGGGACTAGCGGGGGGGATGAGCAGTTCTTC | CASSRGTSGGDEQFF
TRBJ1-6 | . | . | TRBV11-2 | TGTGCCAGTTCATGGGCTTCAGCCCCGTCACCCCTCCACTTT | CASSWASAPSPLHF
TRBJ1-3 | . | few | TRBV10-1 | TGCGCCAGCAGTGATTGGGCAGCCTCTGGAAACACCATATATTTT | CASSDWAASGNTIYF
TRBJ1-1 | . | . | TRBV27 | TGTGCCAGCAGTTTCACACTCACAGGGATGAACACTGAAGCTTTCTTT | CASSFTLTGMNTEAFF
TRBJ2-2 | . | few | TRBV11-2 | TGTGCCAGCAGTCCCGGGTGGGGGCGCGACACCGGGGAGCTGTTTTTT | CASSPGWGRDTGELFF
TRBJ1-3 | . | . | TRBV12-3/TRBV12-4 | TGTGCCAGCAGTCGGTCCTCGGGAAACACCATATATTTT | CASSRSSGNTIYF
TRBJ1-4 | . | once | TRBV6-1 | TGTGCCAGCAGTGAAGGGGCAGCCACTAATGAAAAACTGTTTTTT | CASSEGAATNEKLFF
TRBJ2-3 | TRBD2 | . | TRBV18 | TGTGCCAGCTCACCCCGGACTAGCGGCACAGATACGCAGTATTTT | CASSPRTSGTDTQYF
TRBJ1-4 | TRBD1 | . | TRBV6-1 | TGTGCCAGCAGTGAGCATCAGGGGGCGGATGAAAAACTGTTTTTT | CASSEHQGADEKLFF
TRBJ1-1 | . | . | TRBV24-1 | TGTGCCACCAGTGATTCCGGGAACACTGAAGCTTTCTTT | CATSDSGNTEAFF
TRBJ2-2 | . | . | TRBV5-6 | TGTGCCAGCAGCTTGAGGGGTTCCACCGGGGAGCTGTTTTTT | CASSLRGSTGELFF